These 14 T cell receptor beta chains were sequenced from one sample in a study of shared clonotypes between healthy human individuals. Here immunoSEQ multiplex PCR was the method, and the copy in TCRdb shows in-frame clones only, minus some. The data hold under 850,000 clones, with roughly 72% observed a single time. Material: memory CD4+ T cells sorted from blood. This sample's subset: CD45RA-negative fraction. Source of these receptors: a woman in her thirties in good health.

The chain has TRBV5-1 and TRBJ2-1, with 8 bases identical to TRBD2. CDR1 SGHRS and CDR2 YFSETQ come from the germline V gene. The CDR3 runs to 15 residues. V was pared by 0 bases and J by 4 bases, with 3 bases of the junction left unmatched. The CDR3 here is CASSLGVAGYNEQFF. DNA of the CDR3: TGCGCCAGCAGCTTGGGGGTAGCGGGGTACAATGAGCAGTTCTTC.

The chain employs TRBV15 and TRBJ2-7; 10 bases are shared with TRBD2. Losses at the gene ends were 6 bases for V and 3 bases for J; bases not matched to a gene: 5. This CDR3 region has 14 residues. Per germline, CDR1 LNHNV and CDR2 YYDKDF (reference sequence). The CDR3 bases are TGTGCCACCAGTTTGTCTAGCGGGAGCTACGAGCAGTACTTC. Amino acids: CATSLSSGSYEQYF.

This clone was observed many times. The J gene is TRBJ2-1, the V gene TRBV19; no definite D call. The CDR3 is 13 residues long. V dropped 3 bases and J dropped 10 bases, with 13 bases sitting between them. CDR1 and CDR2 (germline): LNHDA, SQIVND (reference sequence). For the CDR3, the DNA is TGTGCCAGTAGTATGTATGGTTGGGTAGAGCAGTTCTTC. Translated, it gives CASSMYGWVEQFF.

The V and J genes are TRBV6-5 and TRBJ2-5; no clear D. The CDR3 runs 12 residues. Trimming pared 11 bases from V and 5 bases from J, leaving 15 bases between. CDR1 is MNHEY, CDR2 SVGAGI, per germline. The CDR3 DNA reads TGTGCCGCAAGTGGGAATGAGGAGACCCAGTACTTC. Its translation is CAASGNEETQYF.

The chain employs TRBV2 and TRBJ2-2; 9 bases are shared with TRBD2. V trimming: 3 bases; J trimming: 0 bases; junction bases outside the gene matches: 5. Per the germline V gene, CDR1 is SNHLY and CDR2 is FYNNEI. This CDR3 spans 17 amino acids. As DNA, the CDR3 is TGTGCCAGCAGTGATCCAGGACTAGCGACGAACACCGGGGAGCTGTTTTTT. This sequence encodes CASSDPGLATNTGELFF.

A word on this clone: Other DNA sequences of this sample code for an identical CDR3. The V gene is TRBV28, the J gene TRBJ2-1; tentative D call: TRBD2 (6 bases). Trimming removed 4 bases at V and 4 bases at J, with 11 bases between. Germline CDR1 and CDR2: MDHEN and SYDVKM. The CDR3 consists of 14 residues. CDR3 loop: CASSSGSAYNEQFF. As DNA, the CDR3 is TGTGCCAGCAGTTCCGGGAGTGCATACAATGAGCAGTTCTTC.

The V and J genes are TRBV28 and TRBJ2-1; 7 bases are shared with TRBD2. V shed 5 bases, J shed 1 base, and the junction held 5 bases outside the gene matches. Germline-derived CDR1 and CDR2 are MDHEN and SYDVKM. This CDR3 contains 15 residues. The CDR3 reads CASSPTGGSYNEQFF. The DNA of the CDR3 is TGTGCCAGCAGTCCAACGGGGGGTTCCTACAATGAGCAGTTCTTC.

The table lists this clone with many counts. J is TRBJ1-2 and V is TRBV20-1; D not certain. The CDR3 spans 11 residues. Germline values: CDR1 DFQATT, CDR2 SNEGSKA (reference sequence). With 6 bases removed from V and 2 bases from J, the gap between germline ends came to 7 bases. The CDR3 DNA sequence: TGCAGTGCCGCCGACAACTATGGCTACACCTTC. Translation gives CSAADNYGYTF.

The chain links TRBV2 to TRBJ2-4, with 8 bases aligning to TRBD2. V shed 7 bases, J shed 9 bases, and the junction held 8 bases outside the gene matches. The germline CDR1 and CDR2 sequences are SNHLY and FYNNEI. This CDR3 contains 13 residues. The CDR3: CASTPREGGIQYF. CDR3 in DNA: TGTGCCAGCACCCCTCGGGAGGGCGGCATTCAGTACTTC.

Points on this clone: Other DNA variants within this sample encode the same CDR3. The rearrangement links TRBV19 to TRBJ2-7; a weak D match, TRBD1 (6 bases). V shed 2 bases and J shed 0 bases, with 8 bases lying between them. The CDR3 runs 14 residues. In germline, CDR1 is LNHDA, CDR2 SQIVND (reference sequence). The CDR3 is CASSITGSSYEQYF. DNA for the CDR3: TGTGCCAGTAGTATAACAGGGAGCTCCTACGAGCAGTACTTC.

The chain combines TRBV5-1 with TRBJ2-5; 12 bases are shared with TRBD2. This CDR3 has 18 residues. With V trimmed by 4 bases and J by 4 bases, 14 bases remained unmatched. The germline V gene encodes CDR1 SGHRS and CDR2 YFSETQ. CDR3 amino acids: CASSTGTSGPDYSETQYF. For the CDR3, the DNA is TGCGCCAGCAGCACTGGGACTAGCGGGCCGGATTATTCAGAGACCCAGTACTTC.

The gene calls are TRBV18 and TRBJ1-1, with TRBD1 as a possible D gene (6 bases). Germline values: CDR1 KGHSH, CDR2 LQKENI. V was shortened by 9 bases and J by 3 bases, with 14 bases between the two germline ends. The CDR3 has 13 residues. The CDR3 DNA sequence: TGTGCCAGTAACGTGGGGGGGCACACTGAAGCTTTCTTT. Amino acids: CASNVGGHTEAFF.

The chain carries TRBV28 and TRBJ1-1, with 7 bases that match TRBD1. V was pared by 7 bases and J by 1 base, with 9 bases of the junction left unmatched. The CDR3 covers 15 residues. The germline gives CDR1 MDHEN, CDR2 SYDVKM. CDR3 nucleotides: TGTGCCAGCAATTCCCCCGGGACAGCGAACACTGAAGCTTTCTTT. Its protein is CASNSPGTANTEAFF.

This chain links TRBV28 with TRBJ2-1; D not resolved. Trimming pared 8 bases from V and 1 base from J, leaving 9 bases between. CDR3 length: 13 residues. The V gene's germline CDR1 is MDHEN and CDR2 SYDVKM. Here the CDR3 DNA reads TGTGCCAGCTTTGCAGGTTCCTACAATGAGCAGTTCTTC. It yields the protein CASFAGSYNEQFF.